This is a list of T cell receptor beta chains from one sample in a study of blood T cell repertoires in COVID-19. The repertoire was sequenced with immunoSEQ multiplex PCR; TCRdb's copy has only in-frame clones and lacks some. The repertoire holds more than 20,000 clones, with approximately 80% as singletons. The sequencing sample was made of peripheral blood. The receptor set was obtained from a man of 80 years or more with active or convalescent COVID-19. CDR3s include the opening cysteine and the closing phenylalanine or tryptophan. D genes are given only for firm matches. Size values are once, few and many counts, or a class for expanded clones, and some rows have none.

j_call v_call d_call clone_size cdr3_nt cdr3_aa
TRBJ2-7 TRBV18 TRBD1 - TGTGCCAGCTCACCAACCGGGACAGCCCAGAAGGGTTACGAGCAGTACTTC CASSPTGTAQKGYEQYF
TRBJ2-5 TRBV7-2 - - TGTGCCAGCAGCCTGAACATGGAGACCCAGTACTTC CASSLNMETQYF
TRBJ2-3 TRBV6-2/TRBV6-3 - - TGTGCCAGCAGTTACTCGCCCTACACAGATACGCAGTATTTT CASSYSPYTDTQYF
TRBJ2-7 TRBV19 TRBD2 - TGTGCCAGTAGTATTGTCAGCGGGAGGACCGGAGAGCAGTACTTC CASSIVSGRTGEQYF
TRBJ1-3 TRBV18 - - TGTGCCAGCTCACCACAACCCGAGGGATCTGGAAACACCATATATTTT CASSPQPEGSGNTIYF
TRBJ1-6 TRBV20-1 TRBD1 medium-sized TGCAGTGCTAGTATCGGGACAGATAATTCACCCCTCCACTTT CSASIGTDNSPLHF
TRBJ2-1 TRBV11-2 - - TGTGCCAGCAGCTTAACAGGGATGAATGAGCAGTTCTTC CASSLTGMNEQFF
TRBJ2-7 TRBV11-2 - - TGTGCCAGCAGCTTAGTTGCCAGGGTGGGGTACGAGCAGTACTTC CASSLVARVGYEQYF
TRBJ1-5 TRBV6-2/TRBV6-3 - - TGTGCCAGCAGTTACGGCGGGAGTGGCAATCAGCCCCAGCATTTT CASSYGGSGNQPQHF
TRBJ2-1 TRBV6-5 TRBD1 - TGTGCCAGCAGTACGCAGGGGGCGGGCAATGAGCAGTTCTTC CASSTQGAGNEQFF
TRBJ1-2 TRBV5-4 TRBD1 few TGTGCCAGCAGCTCAGGACAGGGGGCTTGGTATGGCTACACCTTC CASSSGQGAWYGYTF
TRBJ2-7 TRBV7-6 TRBD1 - TGTGCCAGCAGCTTAGGCGCAGGGGGCTCACGGGAGCAGTACTTC CASSLGAGGSREQYF
TRBJ1-5 TRBV18 - - TGTGCCAGCTCGCCCGGTATCAATCAGCCCCAGCATTTT CASSPGINQPQHF
TRBJ2-7 TRBV28 TRBD1 - TGTGCCAGCAGTTTACCCGGGACAGGGGTTGGGGAGCAGTACTTC CASSLPGTGVGEQYF
TRBJ2-1 TRBV6-1 TRBD2 - TGTGCCAGCAGTGACCCTCTTACGGGGGGGGCTGCTTCGTTCTTC CASSDPLTGGAASFF
TRBJ1-2 TRBV7-2 - - TGTGCCAGCAGCACCAGGACTGCGACTACGGGGGGCTACACCTTC CASSTRTATTGGYTF
TRBJ2-5 TRBV5-8 - - TGTGCCAGCAGTAAAGGACAGAAACAAGAGACCCAGTACTTC CASSKGQKQETQYF
TRBJ1-2 TRBV2 - - TGTGCCAGCAGGATAGACGGAGACTATGGCTACACCTTC CASRIDGDYGYTF
TRBJ1-2 TRBV21-1 - - TGTGCCAGCAGCCGCGGACAGGGATCCCCTTATGGCTACACCTTC CASSRGQGSPYGYTF
TRBJ2-1 TRBV7-3 TRBD2 - TGTGCCAGCAGCTCTAGCGGGGGAAACAATGAGCAGTTCTTC CASSSSGGNNEQFF
TRBJ1-1 TRBV27 - - TGTGCCAGCAGTGGAAAACAGGGTTTATGGGGGACCCCTGAAGCTTTCTTT CASSGKQGLWGTPEAFF
TRBJ1-3 TRBV2 TRBD1 - TGTGCCAGCAGCCCAAGCCTAACTCACAGGGGGAATATCGGAAACACCATATATTTT CASSPSLTHRGNIGNTIYF
TRBJ1-1 TRBV6-2/TRBV6-3 - once TGTGCCAGCAGTTACTCCTGGGGGGGCGTTTCGAACACTGAAGCTTTCTTT CASSYSWGGVSNTEAFF
TRBJ2-3 TRBV7-8 - - TGTGCCAGCAGTCGGGGGGCGACTAGCACAGATACGCAGTATTTT CASSRGATSTDTQYF
TRBJ1-1 TRBV6-5 - - TGTGCCAGCGCGCGGGGTAAAAACGCTGAAGCTTTCTTT CASARGKNAEAFF
TRBJ2-1 TRBV28 - few TGTGCCAGCAGCTGGGGGCTAGAGCGGTATGAGCAGTTCTTC CASSWGLERYEQFF
TRBJ2-5 TRBV5-1 TRBD2 - TGCGCCAGCAGCTTGGGGAGACTAGCGGGAGCTCAAGAGACCCAGTACTTC CASSLGRLAGAQETQYF
TRBJ2-5 TRBV27 - - TGTGCCAGCAGTCAGGGTTTTCGGGAGACCCAGTACTTC CASSQGFRETQYF
TRBJ1-4 TRBV2 TRBD1 - TGTGCCAGCAGTACACAGGGGGCTATGGCTAATGAAAAACTGTTTTTT CASSTQGAMANEKLFF
TRBJ1-2 TRBV28 TRBD1 - TGTGCCAGCAGTTCAGCGGGACAGGGGGCCAAAAGCTATGGCTACACCTTC CASSSAGQGAKSYGYTF
TRBJ2-7 TRBV10-2 TRBD2 - TGCGCCAGCAGTGACGGCGGGAGGGCCGGTGGCGAGCAGTACTTC CASSDGGRAGGEQYF
TRBJ2-7 TRBV5-1 TRBD1 - TGCGCCAGCTGCGGGGGACAGGGGGGTTATTACGAGCAGTACTTC CASCGGQGGYYEQYF
TRBJ1-2 TRBV5-4 - - TGTGCCAGCAGCTTTACCGACAGCTATGGCTACACCTTC CASSFTDSYGYTF
TRBJ2-1 TRBV5-4 - - TGTGCCAGCAGCCGAGGAACTAGCAGCTACAATGAGCAGTTCTTC CASSRGTSSYNEQFF